The clone carrying this T cell receptor beta chain was seen a few times. Antigen specificity is unknown. TCRdb reprocessed the 5' RACE reads via MiXCR and lists one record per CDR3 protein. The sample has almost 600,000 distinct CDR3 sequences, roughly 13% seen once. The data belong to a study of T cells after yellow fever vaccination. Study information: Those fractions that held only low numbers of cells were prepared using the SMART-Seq v4 Ultra Low Input RNA kit. Overall study findings and caveats: High-abundance clonotypes from the bulk population could contaminate FACS-sorted repertoires. Among primary-vaccination clones, most reappeared after the booster, at 95% to 96% for CD4 and around 90% for CD8.

Sequenced material: PBMCs, taken on the day of the yellow fever booster vaccination. The clonotype was recovered from a man aged 30 to 45 who received the YFV17D yellow fever vaccine.

DNA for the CDR3: TGTGCCAGCAGCGACAGGGCTAAAGGCTACACCTTC. Its translation: CASSDRAKGYTF. The chain links TRBV7-8 to TRBJ1-2, with 7 bases matching TRBD1. CDR1 and CDR2 from the germline V gene are SGHVS and FQNEAQ. J gave up 8 bases and V 5 bases, and 5 bases lay outside the gene matches. CDR3 length equals 12 residues.